This passage covers 9 T cell receptor beta chains from one sample sequenced in a study of radiotherapy plus CTLA-4 blockade in lung cancer. TCRdb's table, derived via immunoSEQ multiplex PCR, lists solely in-frame clones and lacks some. The sample holds around 56,000 clones; 70% to 85% are singletons and the top ten take about 15%. Sequenced material: peripheral blood, taken from a patient treated with radiotherapy plus ipilimumab. The receptors were gathered from a human donor with non-small cell lung cancer who had a complete response to radiotherapy plus ipilimumab.

The V and J genes are TRBV19 and TRBJ1-4, with unresolved D. The CDR3 has 12 amino acids. The V gene's germline CDR1 is LNHDA and CDR2 SQIVND (reference sequence). Trimming removed 7 bases at V and 10 bases at J, with 13 bases between. The CDR3 loop is CASIGGLGKLFF. The CDR3 nucleotides read TGTGCCAGTATAGGAGGCCTGGGAAAACTGTTTTTT.

This clone came up once. The J gene is TRBJ2-2, the V gene TRBV5-4; 8 positions match TRBD1. V shed 3 bases and J 3 bases; nucleotides not matched to a gene: 7. CDR1 and CDR2 (germline): SGHNT, YYREEE (reference sequence). This CDR3 comprises 16 residues. CDR3 in DNA: TGTGCCAGCAGCTCGCGGACAGGGCTGTACACCGGGGAGCTGTTTTTT. The encoded protein is CASSSRTGLYTGELFF.

The chain carries TRBV9 and TRBJ2-1; TRBD2 matches 10 bases. The germline V gene encodes CDR1 SGDLS and CDR2 YYNGEE. V lost 0 bases and J lost 0; bases outside the gene matches: 3. CDR3 length equals 17 residues. Here the CDR3 DNA reads TGTGCCAGCAGCGTAGGAGTAGCGGGAGGCTCCTACAATGAGCAGTTCTTC. Translating gives CASSVGVAGGSYNEQFF.

The J gene is TRBJ2-6, the V gene TRBV19; 8 bases are a match to TRBD1. CDR1 is LNHDA, CDR2 SQIVND, per germline (reference sequence). The CDR3 is made up of 16 amino acids. The J segment lost 3 bases and the V segment lost 6 bases, leaving 7 bases of the junction unmatched. As DNA, the CDR3 is TGTGCCAGTAGGGGACAGGACGCTTATGGGGCCAACGTCCTGACTTTC. Translation gives CASRGQDAYGANVLTF.

This rearrangement joins TRBV27 to TRBJ2-3; 12 nucleotides match TRBD2. The CDR3 consists of 17 residues. V gave up 8 bases and J gave up 4 bases; unmatched junction bases: 13. Per the germline V gene, CDR1 is MNHEY and CDR2 is SMNVEV (reference sequence). CDR3 DNA: TGTGCCAGCGTAATGACTAGCGGGAGAATGGGTTCAGATACGCAGTATTTT. Protein: CASVMTSGRMGSDTQYF.

The genes are TRBV7-9 and TRBJ2-2; D is uncertain. V was pared by 1 base and J by 6 bases, with 6 bases between. Per the germline V gene, CDR1 is SEHNR and CDR2 is FQNEAQ (reference sequence). This CDR3 is 13 amino acids long. The CDR3 loop is CASSLGAAGELFF. The CDR3 coding sequence is TGTGCCAGCAGCTTAGGAGCCGCCGGGGAGCTGTTTTTT. Full variable domain (outside the CDR3, taken from reference TRBV7-9 and TRBJ2-2): DTGVSQNPRHKITKRGQNVTFRCDPISEHNRLYWYRQTLGQGPEFLTYFQNEAQLEKSRLLSDRFSAERPKGSFSTLEIQRTEQGDSAMYLCASSLGAAGELFFGEGSRLTVL.

The chain recombines TRBV27 with TRBJ1-1, with a weak D call TRBD1 (5 bases). This CDR3 comprises 14 residues. V lost 5 bases, J lost 3 bases, and 13 bases lay in between. Germline-derived CDR1 and CDR2 are MNHEY and SMNVEV (reference sequence). CDR3 amino acids: CASSLRIGDTEAFF. The CDR3 DNA is TGTGCCAGCAGTCTCAGGATAGGGGACACTGAAGCTTTCTTT.

The J gene is TRBJ1-2, the V gene TRBV27, with TRBD1 identical over 9 bases. The CDR3 consists of 16 residues. Germline V gene sequence: CDR1 MNHEY, CDR2 SMNVEV (reference sequence). The trim removed 3 bases at V and 8 bases at J, leaving 13 bases unmatched. The CDR3 region is CASSFHTGTGLGGYTF. As DNA, the CDR3 is TGTGCCAGCAGTTTTCACACCGGGACAGGGTTAGGAGGCTACACCTTC.

This clone occurred a few times. The chain links TRBV7-2 to TRBJ2-1, with a tentative D call TRBD2 (5 bases). Trimming took 3 bases from V and 10 from J, leaving 16 bases between them. Germline CDR1 is SGHTA and CDR2 is FQGNSA. The CDR3 is 14 amino acids. This CDR3 is CASSLPGTRPEQFF. The CDR3 DNA sequence: TGTGCCAGCAGCTTGCCGGGAACAAGGCCCGAGCAGTTCTTC.